This T cell receptor beta chain derives from a study of CD8 T cells in Susac syndrome. Regarding this clonotype: Its cognate antigen is unknown.

The multiple sclerosis control cohort comprised treatment-naive individuals presenting with stable or active relapsing-remitting disease. TEMRA cells were FACS-enriched and CD8+ and CD4+ T cells negatively isolated. With random hexamers, reverse transcription was performed on roughly 0.5 to 1 ug of RNA. The amplification used immunoSEQ multiplex PCR on TCR beta CDR3; it spanned 54 Vbeta and 13 Jbeta. Each CDR3 protein gets one entry after TCRdb re-called the immunoSEQ multiplex PCR reads with MiXCR. The data show some 170,000 distinct CDR3 sequences, approximately 95% seen once. Germline loops: CDR1 MDHEN, CDR2 SYDVKM. Trimming left V 6 bases short and J 6 bases short, with 8 bases between. This CDR3 contains 12 residues. Overall study findings and caveats: The study conceded that its TCR sequencing and HLA analysis involved relatively few individuals.

The chain joins TRBV28 to TRBJ2-2; D unresolved. The sample was CD4+ T cells from PBMCs. This clonotype was obtained from a human donor with multiple sclerosis. The CDR3 nucleotides are TGTGCCAGCAGCCGAGGTCCCGGGGAGCTGTTTTTT. This sequence encodes CASSRGPGELFF.